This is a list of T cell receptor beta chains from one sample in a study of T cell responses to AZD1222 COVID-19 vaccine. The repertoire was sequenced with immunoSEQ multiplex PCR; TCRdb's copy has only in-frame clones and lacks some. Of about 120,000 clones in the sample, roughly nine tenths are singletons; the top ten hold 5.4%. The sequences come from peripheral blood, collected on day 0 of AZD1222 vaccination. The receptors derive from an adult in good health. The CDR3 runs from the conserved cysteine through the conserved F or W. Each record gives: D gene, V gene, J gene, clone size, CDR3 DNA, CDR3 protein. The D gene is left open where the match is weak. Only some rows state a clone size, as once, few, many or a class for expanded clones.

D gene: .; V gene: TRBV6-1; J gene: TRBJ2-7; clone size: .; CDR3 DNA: TGTGCCAGCAGTGACCCAGCCTGGCGGACCTACGAGCAGTACTTC; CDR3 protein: CASSDPAWRTYEQYF
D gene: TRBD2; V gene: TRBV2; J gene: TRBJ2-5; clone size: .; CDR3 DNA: TGTGCCAGCAAGACTAGCGGGAGGGAGACCCAGTACTTC; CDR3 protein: CASKTSGRETQYF
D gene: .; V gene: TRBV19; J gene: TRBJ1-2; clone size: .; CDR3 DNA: TGTGCCAGTAGTATACAGGGCGACTATGGCTACACCTTC; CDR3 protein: CASSIQGDYGYTF
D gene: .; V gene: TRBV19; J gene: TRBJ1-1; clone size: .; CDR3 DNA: TGTGCCAGTGCCCGGGGACACATCAACACTGAAGCTTTCTTT; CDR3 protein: CASARGHINTEAFF
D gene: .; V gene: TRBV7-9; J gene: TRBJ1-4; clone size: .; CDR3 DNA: TGTGCTAGCCGGGGCGGGGCTAATGAAAAACTGTTTTTT; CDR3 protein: CASRGGANEKLFF
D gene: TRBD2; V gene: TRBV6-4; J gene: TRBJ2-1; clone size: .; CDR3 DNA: TGTGCCAGCAGTGAAAGCGGGAGCAATGAGCAGTTCTTC; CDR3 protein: CASSESGSNEQFF
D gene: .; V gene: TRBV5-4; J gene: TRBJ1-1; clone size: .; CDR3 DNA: TGTGCCAGCAGCTTGGGGGGTATAGGTGGGACTGAAGCTTTCTTT; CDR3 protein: CASSLGGIGGTEAFF
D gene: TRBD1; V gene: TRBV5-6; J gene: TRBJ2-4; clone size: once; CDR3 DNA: TGTGCCAGCACCACTTCCTGGACAGGGGGGTTAAACATTCAGTACTTC; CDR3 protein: CASTTSWTGGLNIQYF
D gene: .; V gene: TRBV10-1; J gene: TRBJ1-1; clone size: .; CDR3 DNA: TGCGCCAGCAGTGAGTATCTCCGCGCTGAAGCTTTCTTT; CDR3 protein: CASSEYLRAEAFF
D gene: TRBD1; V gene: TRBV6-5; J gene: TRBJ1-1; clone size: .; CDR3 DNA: TGTGCCAGCAGTTACTTCAACAGGGGGCGGAGGACTGAAGCTTTCTTT; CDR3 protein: CASSYFNRGRRTEAFF
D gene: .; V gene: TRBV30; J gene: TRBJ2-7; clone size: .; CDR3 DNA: TGTGCCTGGAATGTAGGGTGGGCCTCCTACGAGCAGTACTTC; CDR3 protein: CAWNVGWASYEQYF
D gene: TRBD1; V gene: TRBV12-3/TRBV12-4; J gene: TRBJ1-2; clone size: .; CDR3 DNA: TGTGCCAGCAGTTACGGACAGGGGAGTGGCTACACCTTC; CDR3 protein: CASSYGQGSGYTF
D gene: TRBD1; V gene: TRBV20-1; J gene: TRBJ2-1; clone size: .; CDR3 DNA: TGCAGTGCTAGTATCATAACAGGGGATCCCAATGAGCAGTTCTTC; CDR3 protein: CSASIITGDPNEQFF
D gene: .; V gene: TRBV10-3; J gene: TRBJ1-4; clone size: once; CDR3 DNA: TGTGCCATCAGCGAGGAAAGTGAAAAACTGTTTTTT; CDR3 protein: CAISEESEKLFF
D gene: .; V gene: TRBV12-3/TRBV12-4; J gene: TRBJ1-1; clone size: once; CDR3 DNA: TGTGCCAGCAGTTTAGATGGGAACACTGAAGCTTTCTTT; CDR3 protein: CASSLDGNTEAFF
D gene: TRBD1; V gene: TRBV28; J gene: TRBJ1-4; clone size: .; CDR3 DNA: TGTGCCAGCAGTTTACCAGGGGGCTTTAGTGAAAAACTGTTTTTT; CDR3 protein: CASSLPGGFSEKLFF
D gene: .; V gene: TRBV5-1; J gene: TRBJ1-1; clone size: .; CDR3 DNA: TGCGCCAGCAGCTTCGCGGCAGCCACTGAAGCTTTCTTT; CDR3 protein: CASSFAAATEAFF
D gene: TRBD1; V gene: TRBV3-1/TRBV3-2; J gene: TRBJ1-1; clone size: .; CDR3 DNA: TGTGCCAGCAGCCATCTAGGACAGGGGGCCCGTCAAGCTTTCTTT; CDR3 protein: CASSHLGQGARQAFF
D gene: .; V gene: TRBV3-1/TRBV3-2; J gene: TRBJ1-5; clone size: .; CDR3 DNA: TGTGCCAGCAGCCAAGAGGGGTCGATGGGCAATCAGCCCCAGCATTTT; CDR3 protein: CASSQEGSMGNQPQHF
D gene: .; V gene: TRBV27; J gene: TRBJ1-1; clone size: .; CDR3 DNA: TGTGCCAGCAGTTCACCCTGGACGGGGGGGCGCATGAACACTGAAGCTTTCTTT; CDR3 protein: CASSSPWTGGRMNTEAFF
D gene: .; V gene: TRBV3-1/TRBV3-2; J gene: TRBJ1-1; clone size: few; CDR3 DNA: TGTGCCAGCAGCCCAGGGACACTCACTGAAGCTTTCTTT; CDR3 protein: CASSPGTLTEAFF
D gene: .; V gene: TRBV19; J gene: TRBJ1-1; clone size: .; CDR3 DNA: TGTGCCAGTAGTCCTCCCAGAGGGGGGGGGCGGACTGAAGCTTTCTTT; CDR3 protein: CASSPPRGGGRTEAFF
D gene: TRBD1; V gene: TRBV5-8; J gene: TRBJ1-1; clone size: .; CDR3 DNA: TGTGCCAGCAGCAGGGGACAGATTAACACTGAAGCTTTCTTT; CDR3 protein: CASSRGQINTEAFF
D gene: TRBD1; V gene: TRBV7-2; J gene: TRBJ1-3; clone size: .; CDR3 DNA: TGTGCCAGCAGCTCCAGGACAGGCGGCTCTGGAAACACCATATATTTT; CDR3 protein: CASSSRTGGSGNTIYF
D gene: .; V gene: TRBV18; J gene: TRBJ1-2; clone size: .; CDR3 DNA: TGTGCCAGCTCACCTGCAGCAACTAACTATGGCTACACCTTC; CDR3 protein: CASSPAATNYGYTF
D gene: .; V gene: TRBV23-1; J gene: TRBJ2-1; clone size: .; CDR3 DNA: TGCGCCAGCAGTCAATCCCACAGGCCCCCAGGCCTCTCCTACAATGAGCAGTTCTTC; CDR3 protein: CASSQSHRPPGLSYNEQFF
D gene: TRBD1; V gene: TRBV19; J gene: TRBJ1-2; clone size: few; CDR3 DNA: TGTGCCAGTAGTATAGAAGGAGGGGGCTCCGACTATGGCTACACCTTC; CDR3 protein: CASSIEGGGSDYGYTF
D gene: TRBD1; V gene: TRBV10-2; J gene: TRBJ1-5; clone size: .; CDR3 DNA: TGCGCCAGCAGTGGGAATGGACAGGGCACAGGGTCCCAGCATTTT; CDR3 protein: CASSGNGQGTGSQHF
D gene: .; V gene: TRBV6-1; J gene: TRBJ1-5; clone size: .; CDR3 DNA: TGTGCCAGCAGTGATCGCGGCAATCAGCCCCAGCATTTT; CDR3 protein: CASSDRGNQPQHF
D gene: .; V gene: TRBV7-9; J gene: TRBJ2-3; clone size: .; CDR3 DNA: TGTGCCAGCAGCTCCCCCCCCGGACAGCTCACAGATACGCAGTATTTT; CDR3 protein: CASSSPPGQLTDTQYF
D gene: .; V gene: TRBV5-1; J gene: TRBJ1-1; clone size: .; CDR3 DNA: TGCGCCAGCAGCTTGGCCGTCGCAGGGAACACTGAAGCTTTCTTT; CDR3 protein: CASSLAVAGNTEAFF
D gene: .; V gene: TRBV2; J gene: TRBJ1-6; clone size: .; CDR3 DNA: TGTGCCAGCACCCGGGAAGCGAATTCACCCCTCCACTTT; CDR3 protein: CASTREANSPLHF
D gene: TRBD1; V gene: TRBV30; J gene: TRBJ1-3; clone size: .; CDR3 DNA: TGTGCCTGGAGGTCCCGACAGGGTACCCCCATATATTTT; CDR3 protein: CAWRSRQGTPIYF
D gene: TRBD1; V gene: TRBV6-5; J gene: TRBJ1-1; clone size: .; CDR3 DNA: TGTGCCAGCAGTTACTCCTCCGGACAGGGGACCCTCTTT; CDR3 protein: CASSYSSGQGTLF
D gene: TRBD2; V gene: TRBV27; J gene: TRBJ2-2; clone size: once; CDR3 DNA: TGTGCCAGCAGTTTCTGGCGGGGGGACGGGGAGCTGTTTTTT; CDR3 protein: CASSFWRGDGELFF
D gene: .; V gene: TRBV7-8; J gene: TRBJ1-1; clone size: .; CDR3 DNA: TGTGCCAGCAGCTCCGACCCGGTTAAGGCTGAAGCTTTCTTT; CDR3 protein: CASSSDPVKAEAFF
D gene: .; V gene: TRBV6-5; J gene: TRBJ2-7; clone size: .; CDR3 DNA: TGTGCCAGCAGGGAGACAGCGACCTACGAGCAGTACTTC; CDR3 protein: CASRETATYEQYF
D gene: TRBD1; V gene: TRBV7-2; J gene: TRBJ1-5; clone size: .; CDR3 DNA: TGTGCCAGCAGCTCCATACCCGGGACAGGGGGCAATCAGCCCCAGCATTTT; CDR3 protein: CASSSIPGTGGNQPQHF
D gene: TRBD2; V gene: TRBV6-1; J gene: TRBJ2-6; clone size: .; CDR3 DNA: TGTGCCAGCAGTGATAGAATCGGGGGGACTGGGGCCAACGTCCTGACTTTC; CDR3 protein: CASSDRIGGTGANVLTF